Listed here are 26 T cell receptor beta chains from one sample, sequenced in a study of OX40 agonist ivuxolimab in advanced cancers. Sequenced by immunoSEQ multiplex PCR; TCRdb stores in-frame clones only, minus some. The sample has fewer than 90,000 clones; 70% to 90% are singletons. The sequenced sample was CD4+ or CD8+ T cells sorted from blood, obtained in a trial of the OX40 agonist ivuxolimab. These receptors all stem from an adult with an advanced solid tumor such as melanoma, head and neck, liver or kidney cancer.

V gene TRBV28 combines with J gene TRBJ2-1, with 11 bases fitting TRBD1. The junction had 6 bases not matched to a gene; V was cut back by 4 bases and J by 7 bases. The germline V gene has CDR1 MDHEN and CDR2 SYDVKM. The CDR3 contains 15 residues. CDR3 coding DNA: TGTGCCAGCAGTTCCCCCGGGACAGGGGGGAATGAGCAGTTCTTC. This gives the protein CASSSPGTGGNEQFF.

The chain uses TRBV4-2 and TRBJ2-3, with 7 bases matching TRBD2. From germline, CDR1 is LGHNA and CDR2 YNFKEQ. V trimming: 1 base; J trimming: 0 bases; junction bases outside the gene matches: 10. This CDR3 has 18 amino acids. The CDR3 DNA follows: TGTGCCAGCAGCCAAGGGGCTAGCGGAGACTTGAGCACAGATACGCAGTATTTT. Protein sequence: CASSQGASGDLSTDTQYF.

V usage is TRBV5-1 and J usage is TRBJ2-3; the D is unclear. The germline CDR1 and CDR2 sequences are SGHRS and YFSETQ. This CDR3 contains 14 residues. V was trimmed by 2 bases and J by 2 bases, leaving 9 bases between them. The CDR3 reads CASSFDSNTDTQYF. CDR3 bases: TGCGCCAGCAGCTTTGACTCTAACACAGATACGCAGTATTTT.

The chain couples TRBV9 to TRBJ2-1; 15 bases agree with TRBD2. The V gene end was trimmed by 1 base and the J gene end by 1 base; junction bases not matched to a gene: 15. From germline, CDR1 is SGDLS and CDR2 YYNGEE. This CDR3 is 22 amino acids long. CDR3 DNA: TGTGCCAGCAGCGTAACGGGAAGTCCGGGACTAGCGGGGGGCCAATCCTACAATGAGCAGTTCTTC. Its protein is CASSVTGSPGLAGGQSYNEQFF.

This clone was counted only a few times. V and J are TRBV5-1 and TRBJ1-1, with D possibly TRBD1 on 5 matching bases. Germline V gene sequence: CDR1 SGHRS, CDR2 YFSETQ. The V gene lost 4 bases and the J gene lost 4 bases, with 17 bases spanning the gap. The CDR3 covers 15 residues. This chain's CDR3 is CASSPTGVSGTEAFF. DNA for the CDR3: TGCGCCAGCAGCCCGACGGGGGTAAGCGGCACTGAAGCTTTCTTT.

This clone was found once. The J gene is TRBJ2-2, the V gene TRBV19; 7 bases align to TRBD2. The CDR3 loop spans 16 amino acids. Germline V gene lookup returns CDR1 LNHDA and CDR2 SQIVND (reference sequence). With V trimmed by 5 bases and J by 8 bases, 14 bases remained unmatched. The CDR3 here is CASSPPPLAGAGELFF. In DNA, the CDR3 is TGTGCCAGTAGTCCTCCGCCCCTTGCGGGAGCTGGGGAGCTGTTTTTT.

V gene TRBV6-1 combines with J gene TRBJ1-5; D is uncertain. Trimming pared 4 bases from V and 2 bases from J, leaving 9 bases between. The CDR3 runs to 14 residues. Per germline, CDR1 MNHNS and CDR2 SASEGT. The CDR3 sequence is CASSVAGGNQPQHF. CDR3 DNA: TGTGCCAGCAGTGTCGCAGGTGGCAATCAGCCCCAGCATTTT.

Of note for this clone: One junction end disagrees with the germline gene, perhaps due to a read error. The V and J genes are TRBV7-2 and TRBJ2-5; D unclear. The CDR3 is made up of 16 amino acids. The V gene's germline CDR1 is SGHTA and CDR2 FQGNSA. The CDR3 sequence is CAGSLVRLQAQETQYF. The CDR3 nucleotides are TGTGCCGGCAGCTTAGTTCGTCTGCAGGCGCAAGAGACCCAGTACTTC.

The chain recombines TRBV19 with TRBJ2-2; TRBD1 matches at 7 bases. The trim removed 7 bases at V and 0 bases at J, leaving 8 bases unmatched. From germline, CDR1 is LNHDA and CDR2 SQIVND (reference sequence). This CDR3 is 16 amino acids long. CDR3 DNA: TGTGCCAGTACCGAGAGGACAGGTGCGAACACCGGGGAGCTGTTTTTT. This gives the protein CASTERTGANTGELFF.

This CDR3 reads CASSSRGVGYGYTF. The CDR3 DNA sequence: TGTGCCAGCAGTTCCCGGGGGGTGGGCTATGGCTACACCTTC. The V and J genes are TRBV27 and TRBJ1-2; a weak D match, TRBD1 (5 bases). Germline lookup yields CDR1 MNHEY and CDR2 SMNVEV (reference sequence). This CDR3 comprises 14 residues. V was shortened by 4 bases and J by 4 bases, with 13 bases between the two germline ends.

The rearrangement joins TRBV28 to TRBJ1-2; the D is unclear. CDR1 is MDHEN, CDR2 SYDVKM, per germline. With 6 bases removed from V and 4 bases from J, the gap between germline ends came to 6 bases. The CDR3 has 11 residues. The CDR3 region is CASRVAYGYTF. The CDR3 nucleotides read TGTGCCAGCAGGGTAGCCTATGGCTACACCTTC.

This clone was seen only once. V is TRBV6-5 and J is TRBJ2-1, with 9 bases aligning to TRBD1. This CDR3 has 15 amino acids. With V trimmed by 6 bases and J by 6 bases, 9 bases remained unmatched. Germline values: CDR1 MNHEY, CDR2 SVGAGI. The CDR3 sequence is CASRKDRGKVNEQFF. Written as DNA, the CDR3 is TGTGCCAGCAGAAAGGACAGGGGCAAGGTCAATGAGCAGTTCTTC.

The chain joins TRBV28 to TRBJ2-7; 11 bases align to TRBD2. Germline CDR1 reads MDHEN; CDR2 reads SYDVKM. J gave up 2 bases and V 1 base, and 4 bases lay outside the gene matches. This CDR3 is 16 amino acids long. CDR3 nucleotides: TGTGCCAGCAGTTTATCCGGGACTAGCGGAACCTACGAGCAGTACTTC. Translating gives CASSLSGTSGTYEQYF.

The chain employs TRBV2 and TRBJ1-1; D remains unclear. CDR3 length: 14 amino acids. The V gene lost 6 bases and the J gene lost 2 bases, with 13 bases spanning the gap. The germline V gene encodes CDR1 SNHLY and CDR2 FYNNEI. As DNA, the CDR3 is TGTGCCAGCAGCCCAACATACGTTAACACTGAAGCTTTCTTT. Protein sequence: CASSPTYVNTEAFF.

The chain links TRBV7-2 to TRBJ2-3; D is possibly TRBD2 (5 bases). This CDR3 is built from 14 residues. The V and J ends lost 0 bases and 4 bases respectively, with 8 bases between them. Germline V gives CDR1 SGHTA, CDR2 FQGNSA. The CDR3 here is CASSLAGESDTQYF. The CDR3 coding sequence is TGTGCCAGCAGCTTAGCGGGAGAATCAGATACGCAGTATTTT.

This sequence joins TRBV19 and TRBJ2-1, with 12 bases matching TRBD2. V was clipped by 4 bases and J by 6 bases; unmatched bases: 13. The CDR3 length is 18 residues. Per the germline V gene, CDR1 is LNHDA and CDR2 is SQIVND (reference sequence). CDR3 nucleotides: TGTGCCAGTAGTAGCACGGGACAGGGGACTAGCGGGCGCAATGAGCAGTTCTTC. This sequence encodes CASSSTGQGTSGRNEQFF.

The chain is built from TRBV7-9 and TRBJ2-2; unclear D gene. There are 15 residues in the CDR3. Germline lookup yields CDR1 SEHNR and CDR2 FQNEAQ (reference sequence). Trimming removed 4 bases from V and 5 bases from J, with 14 bases in between. The CDR3: CASSSPTSATGELFF. DNA of the CDR3: TGTGCCAGCAGCTCACCGACAAGCGCTACCGGGGAGCTGTTTTTT. The whole variable domain, remainder taken from reference TRBV7-9 and TRBJ2-2, is DTGVSQNPRHKITKRGQNVTFRCDPISEHNRLYWYRQTLGQGPEFLTYFQNEAQLEKSRLLSDRFSAERPKGSFSTLEIQRTEQGDSAMYLCASSSPTSATGELFFGEGSRLTVL.

V gene TRBV5-6 combines with J gene TRBJ2-2, with D tentatively TRBD2 (6 bases). With 2 bases removed from V and 4 bases from J, the gap between germline ends came to 12 bases. This CDR3 spans 15 amino acids. Germline V gene sequence: CDR1 SGHDT, CDR2 YYEEEE. The CDR3 reads CASSLGGSGTGELFF. The CDR3 nucleotides are TGTGCCAGCAGCTTAGGAGGGTCGGGCACCGGGGAGCTGTTTTTT.

The V and J genes are TRBV6-5 and TRBJ1-1; TRBD1 agrees at 7 bases. The CDR3 has 16 residues. From germline, CDR1 is MNHEY and CDR2 SVGAGI. V shed 4 bases, J shed 2 bases, and the junction held 10 bases outside the gene matches. Here the CDR3 DNA reads TGTGCCAGCAGTTGGGGTTACGGGACAGTCAACACTGAAGCTTTCTTT. It yields the protein CASSWGYGTVNTEAFF.

This chain uses TRBV19 with TRBJ2-1; TRBD2 might be the D (6 bases). The CDR3 is 12 amino acids. The V gene lost 5 bases and the J gene lost 4 bases, with 6 bases spanning the gap. Germline V gives CDR1 LNHDA, CDR2 SQIVND (reference sequence). The CDR3 spells CASSGRYNEQFF. The CDR3 DNA follows: TGTGCCAGTAGTGGGAGGTACAATGAGCAGTTCTTC.

The sample holds one count of this clone. The rearrangement links TRBV10-2 to TRBJ2-1; D call uncertain. This CDR3 has 11 residues. Germline loops: CDR1 WSHSY, CDR2 SAAADI. Trimming took 2 bases from V and 9 from J, leaving 5 bases between them. The CDR3 bases are TGCGCCAGCAGTGAGCTTGGTGAGCAGTTCTTC. It yields the protein CASSELGEQFF.

The gene calls are TRBV18 and TRBJ2-3; D not certain. V was trimmed by 2 bases and J by 0 bases, leaving 6 bases between them. Germline CDR1 reads KGHSH; CDR2 reads LQKENI. The CDR3 is made up of 14 amino acids. CDR3 in amino acids: CASSPTKSTDTQYF. In nucleotides, the CDR3 is TGTGCCAGCTCACCAACGAAAAGCACAGATACGCAGTATTTT.

The rearrangement joins TRBV5-4 to TRBJ2-3; TRBD2 matches at 8 bases. V lost 0 bases, J lost 3 bases, and 3 bases stayed unmatched. This CDR3 is built from 15 residues. The V gene's germline CDR1 is SGHNT and CDR2 YYREEE (reference sequence). CDR3 residues: CASSLAREGTDTQYF. CDR3 DNA sequence: TGTGCCAGCAGCTTGGCACGGGAGGGAACAGATACGCAGTATTTT.

The CDR3 is CASSLAHRGLAKNIQYF. In nucleotides, the CDR3 is TGTGCCAGCAGCTTAGCTCACAGGGGCCTAGCCAAAAACATTCAGTACTTC. This chain links TRBV11-2 with TRBJ2-4; 7 bases map to TRBD1. CDR3 length: 17 amino acids. Germline V gene data show CDR1 as SGHAT and CDR2 as FQNNGV. Germline trimming cut 1 base from V and 0 bases from J; bases unmatched to any gene: 6. Using reference TRBV11-2 and TRBJ2-4 for the parts outside the CDR3, the full variable domain is EAGVAQSPRYKIIEKRQSVAFWCNPISGHATLYWYQQILGQGPKLLIQFQNNGVVDDSQLPKDRFSAERLKGVDSTLKIQPAKLEDSAVYLCASSLAHRGLAKNIQYFGAGTRLSVL.

The chain employs TRBV6-1 and TRBJ2-7, with TRBD2 identical over 8 bases. V dropped 10 bases and J dropped 6; count of bases not matched to a gene: 14. The CDR3 runs to 14 residues. Germline CDR1 is MNHNS and CDR2 is SASEGT. The CDR3 protein is CATRGGYTGTEQYF. For the CDR3, the DNA is TGTGCCACCCGGGGGGGTTATACAGGGACCGAGCAGTACTTC.

The genes are TRBV14 and TRBJ2-3; 7 nucleotides line up with TRBD1. CDR1 and CDR2 (germline): SGHDN, FVKESK. The ends lost 4 bases at V and 7 bases at J; junction bases unmatched: 8. The CDR3 is 14 amino acids. CDR3 nucleotide sequence: TGTGCCAGCAGCCTCGGGACAGAGTTACATACGCAGTATTTT. Translated, it gives CASSLGTELHTQYF.